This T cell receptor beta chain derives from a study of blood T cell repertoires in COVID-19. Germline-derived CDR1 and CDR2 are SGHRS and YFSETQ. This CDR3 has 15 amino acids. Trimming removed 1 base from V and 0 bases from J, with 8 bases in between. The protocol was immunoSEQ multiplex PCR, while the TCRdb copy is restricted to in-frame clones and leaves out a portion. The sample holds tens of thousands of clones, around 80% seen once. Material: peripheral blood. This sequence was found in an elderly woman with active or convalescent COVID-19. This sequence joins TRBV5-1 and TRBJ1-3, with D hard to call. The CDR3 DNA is TGCGCCAGCAGCTTGTCAGTTTTCTCTGGAAACACCATATATTTT. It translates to CASSLSVFSGNTIYF.